This TCR beta chain stems from a study of cytomegalovirus exposure and HLA in healthy donors. A note on this clone: Antigen specificity is unknown.

Germline CDR1 LNHDA, CDR2 SQIVND (reference sequence). The CDR3 is 16 residues long. V dropped 5 bases and J dropped 2; count of bases not matched to a gene: 8. 13 Jbeta primers and 60 Vbeta primers were used for the PCR. Profiled with immunoSEQ multiplex PCR; TCRdb holds only in-frame clones, not every one. The data contain 150,000 to 200,000 clones, around 81% of them seen just once; the ten biggest clones take up 1.5% to 2%. Overall study findings and caveats: Near-uniform donor sequencing depth was presumed by presence/absence analyses. As a later analysis showed, a missense DCLRE1C variant was linked to trimming of TCR beta V- and J-genes.

The donors comprised healthy bone marrow donors. Unrecorded immune exposures were likely, despite nominal health at sampling. This TCR derives from a man aged 18-30 years in good health and CMV-seronegative. The sample comprised PBMCs. This sequence joins TRBV19 and TRBJ2-3, with 9 bases aligning to TRBD2. CDR3 sequence (DNA): TGTGCCAGTAGTCCCCAGCGGGGGGATATCACAGATACGCAGTATTTT. Its translation: CASSPQRGDITDTQYF.